This T cell receptor beta chain was documented in a study of blood T cell repertoires in COVID-19. This clone appeared a single time. Measured with immunoSEQ multiplex PCR; TCRdb has only the in-frame clones, and not every one. The data contain approximately 500,000 clones, 70% to 90% of them seen just once; the ten biggest clones take up 1.8%. Germline V lookup: CDR1 MNHEY, CDR2 SVGAGI. This CDR3 comprises 14 residues. V dropped 4 bases and J dropped 0 bases, with 6 bases sitting between them. The clonotype comes from a woman aged 40-49 years who had recovered from COVID-19. Sequencing input: PBMCs or T cells enriched from blood (not recorded which). The chain carries TRBV6-5 and TRBJ1-4, with D unclear. CDR3 loop: CASSFTTTNEKLFF. The CDR3 nucleotides are TGTGCCAGCAGTTTCACAACAACTAATGAAAAACTGTTTTTT.